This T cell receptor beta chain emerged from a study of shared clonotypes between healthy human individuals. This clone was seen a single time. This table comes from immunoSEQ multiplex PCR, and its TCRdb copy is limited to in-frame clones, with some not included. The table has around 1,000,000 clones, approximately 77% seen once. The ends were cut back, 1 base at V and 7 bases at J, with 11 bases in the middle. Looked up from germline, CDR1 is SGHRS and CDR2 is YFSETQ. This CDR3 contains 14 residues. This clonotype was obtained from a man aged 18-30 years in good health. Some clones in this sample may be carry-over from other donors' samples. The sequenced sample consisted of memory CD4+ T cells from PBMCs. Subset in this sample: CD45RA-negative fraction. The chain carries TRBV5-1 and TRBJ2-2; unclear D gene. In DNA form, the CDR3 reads TGCGCCAGCAGCTTGCGATCAGCAGGCGGGGAGCTGTTTTTT. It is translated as CASSLRSAGGELFF.